The T cell receptor beta chain under discussion was sequenced for a study of T-cell memory formation after mild COVID-19. Points from the study as a whole: Several responding clones turned up in pre-infection memory, indicating that cross-reactive memory may have taken part. CD4+ bias marked clones expanding day 15 to 37, unlike balanced contracting clones.

The V end was cut by 0 bases, the J end by 7 bases, with 16 bases between. Germline V gene sequence: CDR1 MRHNA, CDR2 SNTAGT. This CDR3 has 16 amino acids. TCRdb fed the 5' RACE reads into MiXCR, producing one record per CDR3 protein. The sample includes fewer than 250,000 distinct CDR3 sequences, around 19% of them seen just once. This clonotype was counted a few times. Its specificity is unknown. V usage is TRBV6-4 and J usage is TRBJ2-1; weak D call: TRBD1 (6 bases). The sequencing sample was made of PBMCs or a T cell subset sorted from them (not recorded which). The receptor's source is an adult woman who had mild COVID-19 (a few samples of this study predate the infection). Cell type and time point are not known. In nucleotides, the CDR3 is TGTGCCAGCAGTGACTCGTGGCAGGGGACGTTGAATGAGCAGTTCTTC. Protein: CASSDSWQGTLNEQFF.